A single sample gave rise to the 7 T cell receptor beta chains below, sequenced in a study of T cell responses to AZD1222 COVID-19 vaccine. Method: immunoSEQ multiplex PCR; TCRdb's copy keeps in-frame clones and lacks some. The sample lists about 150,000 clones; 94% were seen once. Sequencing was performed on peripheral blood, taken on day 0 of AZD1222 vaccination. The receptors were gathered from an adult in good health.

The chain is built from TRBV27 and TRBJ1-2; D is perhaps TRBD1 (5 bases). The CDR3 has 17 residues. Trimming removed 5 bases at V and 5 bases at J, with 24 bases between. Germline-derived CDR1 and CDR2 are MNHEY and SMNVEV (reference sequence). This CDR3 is CASSHTLLRDVGYGYTF. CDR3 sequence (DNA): TGTGCCAGCAGTCACACCCTGCTTCGGGACGTGGGGTATGGCTACACCTTC.

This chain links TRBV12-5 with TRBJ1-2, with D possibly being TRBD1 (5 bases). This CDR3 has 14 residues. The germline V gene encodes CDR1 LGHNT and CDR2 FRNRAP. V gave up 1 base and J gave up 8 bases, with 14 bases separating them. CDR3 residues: CASGLDVGVGGYTF. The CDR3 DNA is TGTGCTAGTGGTTTGGATGTGGGGGTAGGGGGCTACACCTTC.

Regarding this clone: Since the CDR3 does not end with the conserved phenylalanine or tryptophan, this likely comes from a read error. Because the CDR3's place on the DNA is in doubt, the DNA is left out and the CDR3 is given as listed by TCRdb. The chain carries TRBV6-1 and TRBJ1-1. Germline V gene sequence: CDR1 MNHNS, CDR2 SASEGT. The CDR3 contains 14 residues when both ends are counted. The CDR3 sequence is CASSEGPVRHGGSR.

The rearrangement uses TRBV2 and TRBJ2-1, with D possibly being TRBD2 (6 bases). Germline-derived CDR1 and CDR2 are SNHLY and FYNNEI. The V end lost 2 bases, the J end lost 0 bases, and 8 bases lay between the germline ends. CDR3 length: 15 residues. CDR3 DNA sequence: TGTGCCAGCAGTGAACGGGAGAGCTCCTACAATGAGCAGTTCTTC. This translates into CASSERESSYNEQFF.

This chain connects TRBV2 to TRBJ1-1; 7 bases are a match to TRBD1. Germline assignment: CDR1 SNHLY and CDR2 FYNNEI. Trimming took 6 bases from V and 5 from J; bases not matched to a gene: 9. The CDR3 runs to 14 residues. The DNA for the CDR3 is TGTGCCAGCAGCATACAGGGGAGGCGAACTGAAGCTTTCTTT. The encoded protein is CASSIQGRRTEAFF.

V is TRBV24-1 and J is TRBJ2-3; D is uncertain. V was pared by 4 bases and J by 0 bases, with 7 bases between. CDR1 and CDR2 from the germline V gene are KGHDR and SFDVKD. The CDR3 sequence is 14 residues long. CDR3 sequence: CATSDPTSTDTQYF. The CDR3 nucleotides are TGTGCCACCAGTGACCCAACTAGCACAGATACGCAGTATTTT.

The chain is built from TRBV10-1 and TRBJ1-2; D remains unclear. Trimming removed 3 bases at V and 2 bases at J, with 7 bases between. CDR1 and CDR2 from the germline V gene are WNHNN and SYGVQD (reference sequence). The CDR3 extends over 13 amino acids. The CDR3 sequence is CASSEYRNYGYTF. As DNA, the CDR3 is TGCGCCAGCAGTGAATATAGAAACTATGGCTACACCTTC.